The next 3 T cell receptor beta chains were all read from a single sample in a study of blood T cell repertoires in COVID-19 (dated by TCRdb to 2018 to 2021). Receptor amplification or capture employed the immunoSEQ multiplex PCR assay. TCRdb retrieved this table from immuneACCESS and kept in-frame rearrangements only. Not all clones are present; in checked studies, unresolved V genes account for under half, and no reason is known for the remainder. In all, the sample holds about 280,000 clones, and 70% to 90% of those were seen once. In total, the top ten clones hold more than 4.5% of the sample. Material: peripheral blood. These TCRs come from a man aged 45-60 years with active or convalescent COVID-19.

The V call is TRBV6-6, the J call TRBJ2-2, with D maybe TRBD2 (6 bases). V was pared by 3 bases and J by 6 bases, with 11 bases between. The germline gives CDR1 MNHNY, CDR2 SVGAGI (reference sequence). The CDR3 is 14 amino acids. The CDR3 DNA reads as TGTGCCAGCAGTTATCCGGGAGAGGCCGGGGAGCTGTTTTTT. This sequence encodes CASSYPGEAGELFF.

J is TRBJ2-1 and V is TRBV5-8; 8 nucleotides align to TRBD2. This CDR3 is built from 14 residues. The V gene end was trimmed by 1 base and the J gene end by 9 bases; junction bases not matched to a gene: 6. Germline-derived CDR1 and CDR2 are SGHTS and YDEGEE. The CDR3 nucleotides are TGTGCCAGCAGCTTGATGAGCGGGAGAACTGAGCAGTTCTTC. Translating gives CASSLMSGRTEQFF. The complete variable domain, with remaining parts taken from reference TRBV5-8 and TRBJ2-1, reads EAGVTQSPTHLIKTRGQQATLRCSPISGHTSVYWYQQALGLGLQFLLWYDEGEERNRGNFPPRFSGRQFPNYSSELNVNALELEDSALYLCASSLMSGRTEQFFGPGTRLTVL.

The V and J genes are TRBV6-5 and TRBJ1-5, with D maybe TRBD1 (6 bases). The CDR3 has 15 residues. Germline values: CDR1 MNHEY, CDR2 SVGAGI. Trimming pared 7 bases from V and 2 bases from J, leaving 15 bases between. The CDR3 bases are TGTGCCAGCACCTACGGGGACACACGCAATCAGCCCCAGCATTTT. This gives the protein CASTYGDTRNQPQHF.